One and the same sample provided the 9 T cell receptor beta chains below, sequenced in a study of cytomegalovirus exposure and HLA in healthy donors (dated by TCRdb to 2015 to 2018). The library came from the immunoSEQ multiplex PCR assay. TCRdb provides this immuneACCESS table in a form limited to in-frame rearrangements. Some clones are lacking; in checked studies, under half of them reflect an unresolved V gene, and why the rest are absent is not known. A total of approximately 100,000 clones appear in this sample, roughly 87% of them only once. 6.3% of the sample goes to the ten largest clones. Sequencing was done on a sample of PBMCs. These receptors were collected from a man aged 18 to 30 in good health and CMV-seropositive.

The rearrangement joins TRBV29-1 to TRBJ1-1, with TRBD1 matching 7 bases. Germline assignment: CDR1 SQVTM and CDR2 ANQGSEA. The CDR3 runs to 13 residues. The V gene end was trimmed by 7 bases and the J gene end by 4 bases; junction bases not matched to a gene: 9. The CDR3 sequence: CSGVGGRGTEAFF. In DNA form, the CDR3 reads TGCAGCGGTGTAGGGGGCAGGGGCACTGAAGCTTTCTTT.

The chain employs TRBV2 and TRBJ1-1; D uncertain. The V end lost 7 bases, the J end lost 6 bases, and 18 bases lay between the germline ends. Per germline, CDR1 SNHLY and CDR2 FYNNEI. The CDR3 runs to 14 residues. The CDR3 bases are TGTGCCAGCAAACTCACCTCTCCCCTCGCTGAAGCTTTCTTT. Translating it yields CASKLTSPLAEAFF.

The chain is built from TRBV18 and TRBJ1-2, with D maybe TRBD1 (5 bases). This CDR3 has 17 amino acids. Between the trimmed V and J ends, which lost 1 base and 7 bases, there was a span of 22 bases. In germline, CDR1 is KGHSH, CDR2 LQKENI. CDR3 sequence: CASSPRKRDLGNVGYTF. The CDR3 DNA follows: TGTGCCAGCTCACCACGGAAACGGGACTTAGGCAATGTTGGCTACACCTTC.

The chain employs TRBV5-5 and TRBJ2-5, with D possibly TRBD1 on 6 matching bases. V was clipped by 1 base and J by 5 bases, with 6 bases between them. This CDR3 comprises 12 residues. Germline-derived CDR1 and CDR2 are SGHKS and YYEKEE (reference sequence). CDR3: CASSLRGETQYF. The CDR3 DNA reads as TGTGCCAGCAGCTTGAGGGGGGAGACCCAGTACTTC.

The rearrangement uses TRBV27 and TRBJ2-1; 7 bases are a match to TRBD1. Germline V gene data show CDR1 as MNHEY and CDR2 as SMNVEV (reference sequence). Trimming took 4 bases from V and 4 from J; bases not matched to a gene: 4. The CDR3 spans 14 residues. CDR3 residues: CASSSRDSYNEQFF. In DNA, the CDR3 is TGTGCCAGCAGTTCCCGGGACAGTTACAATGAGCAGTTCTTC.

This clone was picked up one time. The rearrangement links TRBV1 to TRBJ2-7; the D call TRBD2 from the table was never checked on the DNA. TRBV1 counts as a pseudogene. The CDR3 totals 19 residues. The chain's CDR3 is CTSSRAEGSSLAGVYEQYF. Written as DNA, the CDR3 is TGCACCAGCAGCCGCGCTGAGGGCTCCTCCCTAGCGGGAGTCTACGAGCAGTACTTC.

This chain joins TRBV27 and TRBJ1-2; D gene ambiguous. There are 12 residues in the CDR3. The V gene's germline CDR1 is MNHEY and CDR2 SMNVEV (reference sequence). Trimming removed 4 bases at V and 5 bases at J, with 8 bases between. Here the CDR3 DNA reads TGTGCCAGCAGTTCCCCCCTATATGGCTACACCTTC. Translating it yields CASSSPLYGYTF.

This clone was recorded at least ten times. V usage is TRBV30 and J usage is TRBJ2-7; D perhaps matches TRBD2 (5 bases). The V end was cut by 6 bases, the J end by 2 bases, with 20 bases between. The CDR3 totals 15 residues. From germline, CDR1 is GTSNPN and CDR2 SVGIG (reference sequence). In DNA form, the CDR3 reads TGTGCCTGCCCCCCTAGGGAGATCTGTCCCTACGAGCAGTACTTC. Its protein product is CACPPREICPYEQYF.

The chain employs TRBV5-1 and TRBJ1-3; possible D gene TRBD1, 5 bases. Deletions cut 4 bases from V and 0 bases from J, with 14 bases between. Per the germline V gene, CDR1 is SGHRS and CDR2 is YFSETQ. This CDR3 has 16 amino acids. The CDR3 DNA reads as TGCGCCAGCAGCATAAACGGACAAAACTCTGGAAACACCATATATTTT. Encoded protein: CASSINGQNSGNTIYF.